This entry concerns a single T cell receptor (beta chain). Use of 60 Vbeta and 13 Jbeta primers characterized the PCR. The assay was immunoSEQ multiplex PCR, and TCRdb's table has in-frame clones only and misses some. This sample yields around 200,000 clones, of which 80% to 85% are seen a single time; about 1.6% belongs to the top ten. This CDR3 is 15 amino acids long. The V and J ends lost 3 bases and 5 bases, in that order; junction bases with no gene match: 7. From germline, CDR1 is PRHDT and CDR2 FYEKMQ (reference sequence). The sample comes from a study of cytomegalovirus exposure and HLA in healthy donors.

This clonotype was sampled from a man in his fifties in good health and CMV-seronegative. This chain connects TRBV13 to TRBJ2-7; 10 nucleotides match TRBD1. The sequencing input was PBMCs. This chain's CDR3 is CASSFPGQGVDEQYF. DNA for the CDR3: TGTGCCAGCAGCTTCCCCGGACAGGGGGTAGACGAGCAGTACTTC.